The 21 T cell receptor beta chains below were found in one sample sequenced in a study of a mutant IDH1 vaccine in newly diagnosed glioma. Method: immunoSEQ multiplex PCR; TCRdb's copy keeps in-frame clones and lacks some. The table shows 82,000 or so clones, with over 75% occurring only once. Their cognate antigens are unknown. The sample's time point: week 23, last vaccination. Doses comprised 300 ug of mutant IDH1 20-mer peptide each, plus topical imiquimod. The sample in question was PBMCs, obtained from a glioma patient whose treatment included an IDH1 peptide vaccine. These receptors were obtained from a man younger than 45 with glioma. Some clones in this sample may be carry-over from other donors' samples.

J is TRBJ2-1 and V is TRBV28; 8 bases line up with TRBD2. The V and J ends lost 2 bases and 4 bases, in that order; junction bases with no gene match: 4. Germline loops: CDR1 MDHEN, CDR2 SYDVKM. CDR3 size: 15 residues. The CDR3 DNA is TGTGCCAGCAGTTTAAGGCTAGCGGGTTACAATGAGCAGTTCTTC. Its translation: CASSLRLAGYNEQFF.

The chain combines TRBV7-9 with TRBJ2-1, with 7 bases that match TRBD2. CDR1 is SEHNR and CDR2 is FQNEAQ in the germline V gene (reference sequence). This CDR3 spans 11 amino acids. V dropped 9 bases and J dropped 8; count of bases not matched to a gene: 4. As DNA, the CDR3 is TGTGCCAGTTGGGAGGGATATGAGCAGTTCTTC. It yields the protein CASWEGYEQFF.

This clone was found a few times. V usage is TRBV9 and J usage is TRBJ1-5; tentative D call: TRBD1 (5 bases). V lost 2 bases and J lost 4, with 10 bases in between. The germline gives CDR1 SGDLS, CDR2 YYNGEE. The CDR3 extends over 14 amino acids. The CDR3 loop is CASSVTGTNQPQHF. CDR3 in DNA: TGTGCCAGCAGCGTCACCGGGACGAATCAGCCCCAGCATTTT.

The gene calls are TRBV19 and TRBJ2-3; D is unclear. From germline, CDR1 is LNHDA and CDR2 SQIVND (reference sequence). Deletions cut 4 bases from V and 6 bases from J, with 8 bases between. This CDR3 region has 12 residues. The CDR3 loop is CASSREVDTQYF. CDR3 DNA sequence: TGTGCCAGTAGTAGAGAGGTGGATACGCAGTATTTT.

This chain links TRBV28 with TRBJ1-4; 7 bases agree with TRBD1. After removal of 5 bases from V and 7 bases from J, the junction contained 10 bases not matched to a gene. The CDR3 runs to 15 residues. Germline CDR1 and CDR2: MDHEN and SYDVKM. The CDR3 is CASSEPGQRVEKLFF. In DNA, the CDR3 is TGTGCCAGCAGTGAACCGGGACAGAGAGTTGAAAAACTGTTTTTT.

The chain uses TRBV7-2 and TRBJ2-7; 13 nucleotides match TRBD2. This CDR3 has 16 residues. The V and J ends lost 6 bases and 2 bases, in that order; junction bases with no gene match: 7. Per the germline V gene, CDR1 is SGHTA and CDR2 is FQGNSA. The CDR3 loop reads CASSKGLAGSPYEQYF. For the CDR3, the DNA is TGTGCCAGCAGTAAGGGACTAGCGGGGTCCCCCTACGAGCAGTACTTC.

The J gene is TRBJ2-1, the V gene TRBV13; D not certain. The CDR3 loop spans 16 amino acids. V was cut by 5 bases and J by 4 bases, with 18 bases left in between. Germline CDR1 reads PRHDT; CDR2 reads FYEKMQ (reference sequence). The CDR3 DNA reads TGTGCCAGCAGCCTCCGGCGGACGCAACGATACAATGAGCAGTTCTTC. It translates to CASSLRRTQRYNEQFF.

Written as DNA, the CDR3 is TGTGCCAGCAGTCACACAGGATCAACTAATGAAAAACTGTTTTTT. Translating it yields CASSHTGSTNEKLFF. The chain links TRBV6-1 to TRBJ1-4; D possibly corresponds to TRBD1 (5 bases). From germline, CDR1 is MNHNS and CDR2 SASEGT. CDR3 size: 15 residues. V shed 5 bases and J shed 0 bases, with 10 bases lying between them.

The genes are TRBV18 and TRBJ2-1, with 7 bases aligning to TRBD1. This CDR3 is 12 amino acids long. Germline V lookup: CDR1 KGHSH, CDR2 LQKENI. J gave up 5 bases and V 5 bases, and 0 bases lay outside the gene matches. This CDR3 reads CASSTGDNEQFF. CDR3 nucleotide sequence: TGTGCCAGCTCAACAGGGGACAATGAGCAGTTCTTC.

The chain couples TRBV5-1 to TRBJ2-7; D perhaps matches TRBD1 (5 bases). CDR1 is SGHRS and CDR2 is YFSETQ in the germline V gene. With 0 bases removed from V and 2 bases from J, the gap between germline ends came to 15 bases. The CDR3 has 16 amino acids. This CDR3 is CASSLVGLDSTYEQYF. Here the CDR3 DNA reads TGCGCCAGCAGCTTGGTGGGGCTAGACAGCACCTACGAGCAGTACTTC.

The chain recombines TRBV2 with TRBJ1-1, with D possibly matching TRBD1 (6 bases). CDR1 SNHLY and CDR2 FYNNEI come from the germline V gene. V was trimmed by 5 bases and J by 6 bases, leaving 13 bases between them. This CDR3 has 13 residues. The CDR3 region is CASSFYGQSEAFF. The CDR3 DNA is TGTGCCAGCAGTTTTTACGGACAGTCTGAAGCTTTCTTT.

V usage is TRBV27 and J usage is TRBJ2-1; 7 bases agree with TRBD2. The CDR3 is 12 residues long. Looked up from germline, CDR1 is MNHEY and CDR2 is SMNVEV (reference sequence). V lost 2 bases to trimming and J lost 10 bases; unmatched junction nucleotides: 2. CDR3: CASSLRGGEQFF. CDR3 DNA sequence: TGTGCCAGCAGTTTACGGGGAGGGGAGCAGTTCTTC.

The genes are TRBV5-6 and TRBJ2-7; D is possibly TRBD2 (5 bases). In germline, CDR1 is SGHDT, CDR2 YYEEEE. There are 14 residues in the CDR3. V gave up 1 base and J gave up 0 bases, with 8 bases separating them. The CDR3 protein is CASSLSGRSYEQYF. The CDR3 nucleotides are TGTGCCAGCAGCTTGAGCGGCCGCTCCTACGAGCAGTACTTC.

The rearrangement joins TRBV18 to TRBJ2-2; no firm D call. Per germline, CDR1 KGHSH and CDR2 LQKENI. Trimming stripped 4 bases from V and 3 bases from J, with 9 bases between. The CDR3 length is 14 residues. The CDR3 sequence: CASSLISDTGELFF. CDR3 sequence (DNA): TGTGCCAGCTCACTCATTTCGGACACCGGGGAGCTGTTTTTT.

This clone was seen once. CDR3 loop: CASNLLGELFF. DNA for the CDR3: TGTGCCAGCAATTTGCTAGGGGAGCTGTTTTTT. This chain connects TRBV28 to TRBJ2-2; D gene uncertain. The germline V gene encodes CDR1 MDHEN and CDR2 SYDVKM. Trimming shortened V by 7 bases and J by 8 bases, and 8 bases separated the two germline ends. This CDR3 spans 11 amino acids.

The chain uses TRBV5-4 and TRBJ2-7; D call uncertain. Looked up from germline, CDR1 is SGHNT and CDR2 is YYREEE (reference sequence). The CDR3 covers 16 residues. V gave up 0 bases and J gave up 1 base, with 14 bases separating them. CDR3: CASSLEYGGGSYEQYF. The CDR3 coding sequence is TGTGCCAGCAGCTTGGAGTATGGTGGCGGTTCCTACGAGCAGTACTTC.

This clone was detected only a few times. The V call is TRBV4-1, the J call TRBJ1-1, with D perhaps matching TRBD1 (6 bases). Germline CDR1 reads MGHRA; CDR2 reads YSYEKL. The germline V and J ends were trimmed by 4 bases and 3 bases, with 15 bases remaining between them. This CDR3 is 15 amino acids long. This CDR3 is CASSLGSGVYTEAFF. The CDR3 DNA sequence: TGCGCCAGCAGCCTAGGATCAGGGGTATACACTGAAGCTTTCTTT.

The rearrangement joins TRBV5-1 to TRBJ1-5; 8 bases agree with TRBD1. J was trimmed by 6 bases and V by 0 bases; bases with no gene match: 8. The germline V gene has CDR1 SGHRS and CDR2 YFSETQ. CDR3 length equals 16 residues. CDR3 residues: CASSLEPTGESQPQHF. The CDR3 region has the DNA TGCGCCAGCAGCTTGGAACCGACAGGGGAGAGTCAGCCCCAGCATTTT.

The chain uses TRBV11-2 and TRBJ2-4; TRBD1 might be the D (6 bases). Trimming took 4 bases from V and 7 from J, leaving 14 bases between them. Looked up from germline, CDR1 is SGHAT and CDR2 is FQNNGV. This CDR3 region has 14 residues. The chain's CDR3 is CASSSGQGFNIQYF. Written as DNA, the CDR3 is TGTGCCAGCAGCTCGGGACAAGGATTCAACATTCAGTACTTC.

This clone came up a few times. This chain links TRBV5-4 with TRBJ1-1; D is unclear. The CDR3 length is 15 residues. Trimming cost V 3 bases and J 1 base, with 13 bases left between them. CDR1 and CDR2 (germline): SGHNT, YYREEE (reference sequence). Here the CDR3 DNA reads TGTGCCAGCAGCTCATCTACAATCAAGAACACTGAAGCTTTCTTT. It encodes CASSSSTIKNTEAFF. Using reference TRBV5-4 and TRBJ1-1 for the parts outside the CDR3, the full variable domain is ETGVTQSPTHLIKTRGQQVTLRCSSQSGHNTVSWYQQALGQGPQFIFQYYREEENGRGNFPPRFSGLQFPNYSSELNVNALELDDSALYLCASSSSTIKNTEAFFGQGTRLTVV.

This clone was seen more than once but under ten times. The J gene is TRBJ1-1, the V gene TRBV7-3; possibly TRBD1 for D (5 bases). The V end was cut by 5 bases, the J end by 1 base, with 11 bases between. The length of the CDR3 is 14 residues. Looked up from germline, CDR1 is SGHTA and CDR2 is FQGTGA. The CDR3 nucleotides read TGTGCCAGCAGCCAACACGGGGGGAACACTGAAGCTTTCTTT. It translates to CASSQHGGNTEAFF.